Sequencing of this T cell receptor beta chain was carried out in a study of shared clonotypes between healthy human individuals. Study information: Donor composition was a couple of women and a few men, aged 18 to 49. Overall study results and limits: It was observed that 5% to 6.5% of naive CD4 clonotypes were shared across a few donors. The authors sampled blood alone, and tissue repertoires likely differ.

Clones were sequenced by immunoSEQ multiplex PCR, and TCRdb holds only the in-frame ones, with some missing. This table holds hundreds of thousands of clones, approximately 95% found once. A word on this clone: Its antigen is as yet unknown.

Caucasian adults residing in Nashville, Tennessee made up all the donors. This CDR3 has 16 amino acids. Trimming removed 5 bases from V and 0 bases from J, with 11 bases in between. CDR1 and CDR2 (germline): LNHDA, SQIVND (reference sequence). The receptor was isolated from a woman in her 30s in good health. Material: naive CD4+ T cells sorted from blood. The subset here: CD45RA+ positively selected. The chain combines TRBV19 with TRBJ2-6; D uncertain. The CDR3 sequence is CASSWYMGSGANVLTF. Here the CDR3 DNA reads TGTGCCAGTAGTTGGTACATGGGCTCTGGGGCCAACGTCCTGACTTTC.